Presented here are 20 T cell receptor beta chains from one specimen sequenced in a study of vaccination and CD4 T cells after COVID-19. Specified treatment: approximately 9-day PBMC culture with coronavirus spike peptide pools or control peptides (ViraFEST assay). Oncomine TCR Beta short-read sequencing was applied to DNA from cultured CD4+ T cells. TCRdb ran MiXCR on the PCR reads and lists one entry per CDR3 protein. Of some 13,000 distinct CDR3 sequences listed, 60% are singletons. No antigen has been identified for these receptors. Specimen: CD4+ T cells from blood, cultured in vitro, collected before SARS-CoV-2 vaccination. These receptors were obtained from a human donor who had recovered from COVID-19.

This clonotype was counted between two and nine times. This CDR3 reads CSARGLGDGYTF. The CDR3 bases are TGCAGTGCTAGAGGGTTAGGGGATGGCTACACCTTC. The chain carries TRBV20-1 and TRBJ1-2; D may be TRBD1 (5 bases). CDR3 length equals 12 residues. Looked up from germline, CDR1 is DFQATT and CDR2 is SNEGSKA (reference sequence). V was trimmed by 1 base and J by 6 bases, leaving 9 bases between them.

This chain uses TRBV6-1 with TRBJ2-3, with D possibly called TRBD1 or TRBD2 (6 bases each). The V gene lost 9 bases and the J gene lost 4 bases, with 17 bases spanning the gap. The V gene's germline CDR1 is MNHNS and CDR2 SASEGT. CDR3 length: 14 amino acids. CDR3 DNA sequence: TGTGCCAGTACCGATCGGGGGCTGGCAGATACGCAGTATTTT. Residues: CASTDRGLADTQYF.

Only a few counts were recorded for this clonotype. The chain employs TRBV15 and TRBJ2-5; a weak D match, TRBD1 (6 bases). Germline V gene data show CDR1 as LNHNV and CDR2 as YYDKDF (reference sequence). Trimming removed 3 bases from V and 5 bases from J, with 13 bases in between. The CDR3 covers 14 residues. The DNA for the CDR3 is TGTGCCACCAGCAGCCCGGGACATTGGGAGACCCAGTACTTC. It is translated as CATSSPGHWETQYF.

The rearrangement joins TRBV2 to TRBJ2-4; D possibly uses TRBD1 or TRBD2 (5 bases each). Germline CDR1 and CDR2: SNHLY and FYNNEI. CDR3 size: 15 residues. Deletions cut 6 bases from V and 0 bases from J, with 12 bases between. As DNA, the CDR3 is TGTGCCAGCAGAAGGGACGTAGTAGCCAAAAACATTCAGTACTTC. This sequence encodes CASRRDVVAKNIQYF.

The genes are TRBV7-3 and TRBJ1-1; D remains unclear. Germline CDR1 is SGHTA and CDR2 is FQGTGA. The V end was cut by 6 bases, the J end by 5 bases, with 16 bases between. CDR3 length: 14 residues. DNA for the CDR3: TGTGCCAGCAGTTCTCAAGGCCCTGGAACTGAAGCTTTCTTT. Protein sequence: CASSSQGPGTEAFF.

This rearrangement joins TRBV7-2 to TRBJ2-7; a possible D gene is TRBD1 (6 bases). Germline CDR1 reads SGHTA; CDR2 reads FQGNSA. The CDR3 runs 14 residues. Trimming pared 3 bases from V and 1 base from J, leaving 10 bases between. The chain's CDR3 is CASSFGTLSYEQYF. CDR3 DNA sequence: TGTGCCAGCAGCTTCGGGACACTATCCTACGAGCAGTACTTC. Based on the CDR3 plus reference TRBV7-2 and TRBJ2-7, the full variable domain is GAGVSQSPSNKVTEKGKDVELRCDPISGHTALYWYRQSLGQGLEFLIYFQGNSAPDKSGLPSDRFSAERTGGSVSTLTIQRTQQEDSAVYLCASSFGTLSYEQYFGPGTRLTVT.

This clonotype was recorded once. This chain joins TRBV7-9 and TRBJ2-1, with D possibly matching TRBD2 (6 bases). There are 15 residues in the CDR3. V was pared by 4 bases and J by 8 bases, with 18 bases between. Per the germline V gene, CDR1 is SEHNR and CDR2 is FQNEAQ (reference sequence). The CDR3 DNA follows: TGTGCCAGCAGCTCGTACCGGGACTCCAGCCATGAGCAGTTCTTC. Its protein is CASSSYRDSSHEQFF.

The rearrangement uses TRBV15 and TRBJ1-1; D is unresolved. Trimming shortened V by 8 bases and J by 0 bases, and 10 bases separated the two germline ends. The V gene's germline CDR1 is LNHNV and CDR2 YYDKDF (reference sequence). The CDR3 length is 13 residues. The CDR3 nucleotides read TGTGCCACCTGCTTCGGGCTGAACACTGAAGCTTTCTTT. It yields the protein CATCFGLNTEAFF.

The chain is built from TRBV11-3 and TRBJ2-6; D is ambiguous. The germline gives CDR1 SGHNT, CDR2 YENEEA. V lost 5 bases and J lost 2, with 13 bases in between. CDR3 length: 16 residues. CDR3 DNA: TGTGCCAGCAGCATGAGTGTCCTTACTGGGGCCAACGTCCTGACTTTC. Translation: CASSMSVLTGANVLTF.

J is TRBJ2-3 and V is TRBV6-5, with 14 bases identical to TRBD2. The V segment lost 2 bases and the J segment 5 bases; nucleotides outside the gene matches: 15. The CDR3 loop spans 20 amino acids. Germline CDR1 MNHEY, CDR2 SVGAGI. DNA for the CDR3: TGTGCCAGCAGTTACCCGGGACTAGCGGGAGTTGGGGCGATAATAGATACGCAGTATTTT. Encoded protein: CASSYPGLAGVGAIIDTQYF.

There are a few counts of this clonotype. The chain is built from TRBV6-1 and TRBJ1-1, with 8 bases matching TRBD1. The ends lost 6 bases at V and 5 bases at J; junction bases unmatched: 8. Per the germline V gene, CDR1 is MNHNS and CDR2 is SASEGT. The CDR3 has 14 amino acids. The CDR3 nucleotides read TGTGCCAGCAGAATGGACAGGGTGATGACTGAAGCTTTCTTT. This translates into CASRMDRVMTEAFF.

The chain carries TRBV7-9 and TRBJ2-6; either TRBD1 or TRBD2 may fit D (5 bases each). Germline-derived CDR1 and CDR2 are SEHNR and FQNEAQ (reference sequence). Trimming stripped 3 bases from V and 3 bases from J, with 18 bases between. CDR3 length equals 18 residues. CDR3 nucleotides: TGTGCCAGCAGCTTGGGCAACAGGCCCAGCGGTGGGGCCAACGTCCTGACTTTC. Its translation: CASSLGNRPSGGANVLTF.

This clonotype was counted a single time. The CDR3 coding sequence is TGTGCCAGCAGCTCCAGGGGTGGCACTGAAGCTTTCTTT. Residues: CASSSRGGTEAFF. The J gene is TRBJ1-1, the V gene TRBV7-2, with D perhaps matching TRBD1 (6 bases). This CDR3 region has 13 residues. V lost 4 bases and J lost 4, with 10 bases in between. Germline V gene sequence: CDR1 SGHTA, CDR2 FQGNSA.

The sample holds one count of this clonotype. V usage is TRBV7-2 and J usage is TRBJ1-2; D ambiguous. Per germline, CDR1 SGHTA and CDR2 FQGNSA. Trimming left V 1 base short and J 7 bases short, with 13 bases between. CDR3 size: 14 residues. CDR3 coding DNA: TGTGCCAGCAGCTTAGATCTTGACCGGCGTGGCTACACCTTC. This gives the protein CASSLDLDRRGYTF.

The chain couples TRBV5-1 to TRBJ2-7; 8 positions match TRBD1. In germline, CDR1 is SGHRS, CDR2 YFSETQ. V gave up 2 bases and J gave up 3 bases; unmatched junction bases: 7. CDR3 length: 15 residues. CDR3 amino acids: CASSFPSGTGYEQYF. CDR3 DNA: TGCGCCAGCAGCTTCCCGTCCGGGACAGGCTACGAGCAGTACTTC.

In this sample, this clonotype turned up a few times. The chain links TRBV6-1 to TRBJ1-6; D is possibly TRBD1 (6 bases). The germline V gene encodes CDR1 MNHNS and CDR2 SASEGT. The V gene lost 10 bases and the J gene lost 5 bases, with 15 bases spanning the gap. This CDR3 comprises 14 residues. The CDR3 nucleotides read TGTGCCACCGGGACACCCGAGAATAATTCACCCCTCCACTTT. Amino acid sequence: CATGTPENNSPLHF.

This clonotype was counted only a few times. The genes are TRBV7-3 and TRBJ2-2; possibly TRBD1 for D (5 bases). CDR3 length: 14 amino acids. Germline V gene lookup returns CDR1 SGHTA and CDR2 FQGTGA. The germline V and J ends were trimmed by 2 bases and 8 bases, with 12 bases remaining between them. The CDR3, as DNA: TGTGCCAGCAGCTTAGATCCCAGACAGGGGGAGCTGTTTTTT. Its protein product is CASSLDPRQGELFF. Full variable domain (rest looked up from reference TRBV7-3 and TRBJ2-2): GAGVSQTPSNKVTEKGKYVELRCDPISGHTALYWYRQSLGQGPEFLIYFQGTGAADDSGLPNDRFFAVRPEGSVSTLKIQRTERGDSAVYLCASSLDPRQGELFFGEGSRLTVL.

The chain employs TRBV29-1 and TRBJ1-1, with a tentative D call TRBD1 (5 bases). Trimming stripped 5 bases from V and 7 bases from J, with 20 bases between. CDR1 SQVTM and CDR2 ANQGSEA come from the germline V gene. The CDR3 runs 14 residues. The CDR3 sequence is CSVPLRSGLSEAFF. CDR3 in DNA: TGCAGCGTTCCACTTCGGTCAGGGTTGAGTGAAGCTTTCTTT.

V is TRBV6-1 and J is TRBJ2-5; possible D gene TRBD2, 6 bases. The CDR3 is 15 amino acids. Germline assignment: CDR1 MNHNS and CDR2 SASEGT. Trimming stripped 5 bases from V and 2 bases from J, with 15 bases between. The CDR3 nucleotides read TGTGCCAGCAGTCGAATAGGGGCGGGACAAGAGACCCAGTACTTC. It codes for CASSRIGAGQETQYF.

The genes are TRBV19 and TRBJ2-1; 7 nucleotides line up with TRBD2. The CDR3 covers 15 residues. The V gene's germline CDR1 is LNHDA and CDR2 SQIVND (reference sequence). Germline trimming cut 3 bases from V and 4 bases from J; bases unmatched to any gene: 6. CDR3 DNA: TGTGCCAGTAGTATGGGTAGCGGGCTATACAATGAGCAGTTCTTC. It is translated as CASSMGSGLYNEQFF. Together with reference TRBV19 and TRBJ2-1, the CDR3 gives the full variable domain: DGGITQSPKYLFRKEGQNVTLSCEQNLNHDAMYWYRQDPGQGLRLIYYSQIVNDFQKGDIAEGYSVSREKKESFPLTVTSAQKNPTAFYLCASSMGSGLYNEQFFGPGTRLTVL.